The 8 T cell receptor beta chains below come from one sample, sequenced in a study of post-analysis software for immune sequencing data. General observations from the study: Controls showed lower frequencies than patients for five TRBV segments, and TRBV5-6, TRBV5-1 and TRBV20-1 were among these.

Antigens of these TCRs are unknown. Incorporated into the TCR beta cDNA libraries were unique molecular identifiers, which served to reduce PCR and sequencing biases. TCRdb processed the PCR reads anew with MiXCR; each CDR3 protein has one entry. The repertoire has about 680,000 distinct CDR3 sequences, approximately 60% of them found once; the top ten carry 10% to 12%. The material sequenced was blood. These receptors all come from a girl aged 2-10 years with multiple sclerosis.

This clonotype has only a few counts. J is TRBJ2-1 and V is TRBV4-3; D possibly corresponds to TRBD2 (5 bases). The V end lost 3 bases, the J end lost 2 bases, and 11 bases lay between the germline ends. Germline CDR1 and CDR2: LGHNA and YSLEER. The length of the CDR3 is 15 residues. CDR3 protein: CASSHVTGTYNEQFF. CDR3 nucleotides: TGCGCCAGCAGCCATGTCACGGGGACCTACAATGAGCAGTTCTTC.

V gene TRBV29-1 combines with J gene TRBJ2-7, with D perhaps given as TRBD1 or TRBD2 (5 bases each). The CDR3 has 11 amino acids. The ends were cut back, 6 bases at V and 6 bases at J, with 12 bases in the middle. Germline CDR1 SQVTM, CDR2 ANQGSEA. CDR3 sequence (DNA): TGCAGCGTCAGGGACGGAAGCGAGCAGTACTTC. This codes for CSVRDGSEQYF.

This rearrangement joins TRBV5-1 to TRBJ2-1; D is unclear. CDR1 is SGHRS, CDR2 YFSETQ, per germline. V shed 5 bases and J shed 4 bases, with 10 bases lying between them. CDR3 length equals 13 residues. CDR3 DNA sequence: TGCGCCAGCAGGGCGGCCGTTTACAATGAGCAGTTCTTC. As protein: CASRAAVYNEQFF.

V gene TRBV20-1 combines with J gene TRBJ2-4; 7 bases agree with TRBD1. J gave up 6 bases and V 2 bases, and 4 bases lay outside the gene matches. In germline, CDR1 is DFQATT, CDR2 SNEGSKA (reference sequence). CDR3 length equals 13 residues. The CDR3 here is CSARWTGLNIQYF. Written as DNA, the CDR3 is TGCAGTGCTAGATGGACAGGTTTAAACATTCAGTACTTC.

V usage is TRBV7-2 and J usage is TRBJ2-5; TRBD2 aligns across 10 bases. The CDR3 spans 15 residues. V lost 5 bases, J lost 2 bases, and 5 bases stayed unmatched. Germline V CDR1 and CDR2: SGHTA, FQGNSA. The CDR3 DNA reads TGTGCCAGCAGCGTTAGCGGGAGGTGGCAAGAGACCCAGTACTTC. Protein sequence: CASSVSGRWQETQYF.

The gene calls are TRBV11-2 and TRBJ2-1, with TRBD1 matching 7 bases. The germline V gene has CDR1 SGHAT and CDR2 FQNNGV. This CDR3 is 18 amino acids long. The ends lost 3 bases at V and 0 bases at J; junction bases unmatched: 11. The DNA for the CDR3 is TGTGCCAGCAGCTTCCAGCCGTCAGGGGGTTTCTCCTACAATGAGCAGTTCTTC. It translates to CASSFQPSGGFSYNEQFF.

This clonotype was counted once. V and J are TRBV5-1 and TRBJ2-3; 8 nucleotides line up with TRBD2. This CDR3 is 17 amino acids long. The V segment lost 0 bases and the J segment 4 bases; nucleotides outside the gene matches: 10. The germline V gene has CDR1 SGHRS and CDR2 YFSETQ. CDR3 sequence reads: CASSLGALAGRADTQYF. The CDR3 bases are TGCGCCAGCAGCTTGGGGGCCCTAGCGGGCCGCGCAGATACGCAGTATTTT. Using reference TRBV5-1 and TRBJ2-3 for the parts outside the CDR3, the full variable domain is KAGVTQTPRYLIKTRGQQVTLSCSPISGHRSVSWYQQTPGQGLQFLFEYFSETQRNKGNFPGRFSGRQFSNSRSEMNVSTLELGDSALYLCASSLGALAGRADTQYFGPGTRLTVL.

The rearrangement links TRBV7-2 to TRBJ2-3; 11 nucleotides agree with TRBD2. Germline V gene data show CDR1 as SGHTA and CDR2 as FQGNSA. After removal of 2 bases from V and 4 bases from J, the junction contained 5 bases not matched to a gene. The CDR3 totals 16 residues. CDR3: CASSLRVAGGPDTQYF. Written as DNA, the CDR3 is TGTGCCAGCAGCTTACGGGTAGCGGGGGGGCCAGATACGCAGTATTTT.